The source of this TCR beta chain is a study of CD4+ T cells in melanoma. Libraries were prepared by immunoSEQ multiplex PCR; TCRdb keeps only in-frame clonotypes and omits some of them. The data show roughly 15,000 clones, approximately 73% seen once. About this clone itself: Its antigen is not known.

Study conclusions and caveats: In melanoma, neoantigen-specific CD4+ T cells reportedly differed in differentiation state. A reported correlation linked neoantigen-specific CD4+ T cells to CD8+, macrophage and B cell function.

The CDR3 consists of 15 residues. V was clipped by 2 bases and J by 3 bases, with 11 bases between them. Germline lookup yields CDR1 MNHEY and CDR2 SMNVEV (reference sequence). The source is a human donor with melanoma. Material for sequencing was cells from a culture (not recorded whether cultured in vitro). V usage is TRBV27 and J usage is TRBJ1-5, with a weak D call TRBD1 (5 bases). Here the CDR3 DNA reads TGTGCCAGCAGTTTAAACGGGGGGGACAATCAGCCCCAGCATTTT. It yields the protein CASSLNGGDNQPQHF.